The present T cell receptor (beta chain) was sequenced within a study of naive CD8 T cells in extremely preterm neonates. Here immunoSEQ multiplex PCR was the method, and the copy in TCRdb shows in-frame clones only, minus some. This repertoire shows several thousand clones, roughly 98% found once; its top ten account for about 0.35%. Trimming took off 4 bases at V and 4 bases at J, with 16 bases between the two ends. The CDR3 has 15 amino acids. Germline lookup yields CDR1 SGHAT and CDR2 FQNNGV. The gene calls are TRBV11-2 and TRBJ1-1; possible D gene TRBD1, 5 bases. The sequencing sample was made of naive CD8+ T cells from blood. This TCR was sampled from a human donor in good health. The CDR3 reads CASSSPSGGFTEAFF. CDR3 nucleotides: TGTGCCAGCAGCTCCCCCTCGGGGGGGTTCACTGAAGCTTTCTTT. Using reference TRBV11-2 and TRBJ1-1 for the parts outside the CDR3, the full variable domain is EAGVAQSPRYKIIEKRQSVAFWCNPISGHATLYWYQQILGQGPKLLIQFQNNGVVDDSQLPKDRFSAERLKGVDSTLKIQPAKLEDSAVYLCASSSPSGGFTEAFFGQGTRLTVV.